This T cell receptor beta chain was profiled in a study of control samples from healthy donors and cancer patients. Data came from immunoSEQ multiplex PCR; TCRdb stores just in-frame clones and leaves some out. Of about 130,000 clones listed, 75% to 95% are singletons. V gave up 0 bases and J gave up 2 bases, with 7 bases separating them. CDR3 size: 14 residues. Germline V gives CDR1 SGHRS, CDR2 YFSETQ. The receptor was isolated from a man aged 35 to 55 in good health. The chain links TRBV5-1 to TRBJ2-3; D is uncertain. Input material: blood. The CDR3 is CASSLGYITDTQYF. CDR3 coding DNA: TGCGCCAGCAGCTTGGGGTATATCACAGATACGCAGTATTTT.